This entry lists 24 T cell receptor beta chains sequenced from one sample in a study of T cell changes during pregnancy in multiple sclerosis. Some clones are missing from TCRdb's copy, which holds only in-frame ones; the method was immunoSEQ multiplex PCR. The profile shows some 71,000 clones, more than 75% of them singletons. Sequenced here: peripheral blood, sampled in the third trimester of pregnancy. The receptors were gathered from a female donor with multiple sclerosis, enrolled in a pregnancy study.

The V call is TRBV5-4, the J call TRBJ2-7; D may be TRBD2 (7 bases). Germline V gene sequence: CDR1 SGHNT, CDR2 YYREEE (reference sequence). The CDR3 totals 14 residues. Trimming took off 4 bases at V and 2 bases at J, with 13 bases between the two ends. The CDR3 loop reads CASSPGGGTYEQYF. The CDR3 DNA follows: TGTGCCAGCAGCCCGGGGGGCGGGACCTACGAGCAGTACTTC.

In DNA, the CDR3 is TGCGCCAGCGCCCGGGACAGGGGTGAAAAACTGTTTTTT. It encodes CASARDRGEKLFF. V usage is TRBV5-1 and J usage is TRBJ1-4; 10 bases map to TRBD1. The CDR3 spans 13 residues. The V gene end was trimmed by 7 bases and the J gene end by 7 bases; junction bases not matched to a gene: 4. CDR1 is SGHRS, CDR2 YFSETQ, per germline.

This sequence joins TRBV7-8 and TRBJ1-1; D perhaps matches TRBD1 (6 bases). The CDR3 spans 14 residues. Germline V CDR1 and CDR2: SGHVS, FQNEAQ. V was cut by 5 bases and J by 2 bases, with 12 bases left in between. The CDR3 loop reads CASSDRQVNTEAFF. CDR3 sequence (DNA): TGTGCCAGCAGCGACCGACAGGTTAACACTGAAGCTTTCTTT.

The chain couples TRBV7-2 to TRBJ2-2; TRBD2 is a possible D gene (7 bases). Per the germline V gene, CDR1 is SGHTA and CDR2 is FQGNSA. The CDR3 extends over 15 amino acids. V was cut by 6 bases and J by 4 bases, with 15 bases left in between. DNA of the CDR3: TGTGCCAGCAGGGCTGGGGGGGCGGTCACCGGGGAGCTGTTTTTT. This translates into CASRAGGAVTGELFF.

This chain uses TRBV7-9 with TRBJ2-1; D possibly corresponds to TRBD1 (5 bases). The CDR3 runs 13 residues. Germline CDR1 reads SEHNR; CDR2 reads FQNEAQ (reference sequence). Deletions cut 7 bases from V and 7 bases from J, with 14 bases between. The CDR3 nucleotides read TGTGCCAGCACCCAGGGTGGGTCAAATGAGCAGTTCTTC. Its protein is CASTQGGSNEQFF.

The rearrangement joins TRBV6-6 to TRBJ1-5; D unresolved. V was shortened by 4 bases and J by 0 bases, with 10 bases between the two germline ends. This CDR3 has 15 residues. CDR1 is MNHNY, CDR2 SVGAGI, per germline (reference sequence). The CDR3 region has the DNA TGTGCCAGCAGTTTTCGACACGTTAGCAATCAGCCCCAGCATTTT. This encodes CASSFRHVSNQPQHF.

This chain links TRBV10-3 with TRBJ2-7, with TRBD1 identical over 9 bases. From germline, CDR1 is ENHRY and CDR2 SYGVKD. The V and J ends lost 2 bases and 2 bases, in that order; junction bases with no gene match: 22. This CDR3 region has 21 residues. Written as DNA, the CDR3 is TGTGCCATCAGTGAGCCTCCTATCGACCGGGACAGGGACCTTGGAACCTACGAGCAGTACTTC. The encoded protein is CAISEPPIDRDRDLGTYEQYF.

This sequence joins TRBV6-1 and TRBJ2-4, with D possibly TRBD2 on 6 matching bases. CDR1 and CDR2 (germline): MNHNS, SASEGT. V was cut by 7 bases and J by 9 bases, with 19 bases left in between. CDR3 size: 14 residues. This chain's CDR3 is CASTNTGGARIQYF. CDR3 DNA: TGTGCCAGCACCAACACCGGAGGGGCACGCATTCAGTACTTC.

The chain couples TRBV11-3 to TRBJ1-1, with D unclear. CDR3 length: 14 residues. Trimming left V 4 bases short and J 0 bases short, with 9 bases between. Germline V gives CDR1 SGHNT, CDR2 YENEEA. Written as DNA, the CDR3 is TGTGCCAGCAGCTATAGCGGACTGAACACTGAAGCTTTCTTT. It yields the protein CASSYSGLNTEAFF.

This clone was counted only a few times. This chain's CDR3 is CASKGGTNTEAFF. The CDR3, as DNA: TGTGCCAGTAAGGGCGGGACGAACACTGAAGCTTTCTTT. This chain connects TRBV19 to TRBJ1-1; D is perhaps TRBD1 (5 bases). Trimming left V 7 bases short and J 1 base short, with 10 bases between. The CDR3 runs to 13 residues. Germline V gene sequence: CDR1 LNHDA, CDR2 SQIVND (reference sequence). Full variable domain (remainder filled in from reference TRBV19 and TRBJ1-1): DGGITQSPKYLFRKEGQNVTLSCEQNLNHDAMYWYRQDPGQGLRLIYYSQIVNDFQKGDIAEGYSVSREKKESFPLTVTSAQKNPTAFYLCASKGGTNTEAFFGQGTRLTVV.

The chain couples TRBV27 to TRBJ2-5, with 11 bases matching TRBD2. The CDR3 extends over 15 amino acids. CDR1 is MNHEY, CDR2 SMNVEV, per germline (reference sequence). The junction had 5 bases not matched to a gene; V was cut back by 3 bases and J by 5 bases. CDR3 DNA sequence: TGTGCCAGCAGTTTTAGCGGGGGGGCCCGTGAGACCCAGTACTTC. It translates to CASSFSGGARETQYF.

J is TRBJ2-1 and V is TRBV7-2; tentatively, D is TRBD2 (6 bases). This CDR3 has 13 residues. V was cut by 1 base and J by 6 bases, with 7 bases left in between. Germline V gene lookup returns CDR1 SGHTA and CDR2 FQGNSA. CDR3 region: CASSLGLGNEQFF. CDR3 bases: TGTGCCAGCAGCTTAGGACTAGGCAATGAGCAGTTCTTC.

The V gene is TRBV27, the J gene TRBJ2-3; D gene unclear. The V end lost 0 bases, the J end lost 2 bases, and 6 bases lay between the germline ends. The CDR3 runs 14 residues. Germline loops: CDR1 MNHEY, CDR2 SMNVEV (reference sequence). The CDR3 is CASSLSSYTDTQYF. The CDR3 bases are TGTGCCAGCAGTTTATCATCCTACACAGATACGCAGTATTTT.

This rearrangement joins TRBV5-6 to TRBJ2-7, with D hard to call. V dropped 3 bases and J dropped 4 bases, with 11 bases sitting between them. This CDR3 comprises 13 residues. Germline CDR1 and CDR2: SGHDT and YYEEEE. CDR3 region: CASSSILFYEQYF. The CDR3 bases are TGTGCCAGCAGCTCTATCCTTTTTTACGAGCAGTACTTC.

CDR3 in amino acids: CASSPPTGGYEQYF. CDR3 bases: TGTGCCAGCTCACCCCCGACAGGGGGCTACGAGCAGTACTTC. The V call is TRBV18, the J call TRBJ2-7; TRBD1 aligns across 9 bases. The CDR3 runs to 14 residues. V lost 3 bases to trimming and J lost 3 bases; unmatched junction nucleotides: 3. Germline-derived CDR1 and CDR2 are KGHSH and LQKENI.

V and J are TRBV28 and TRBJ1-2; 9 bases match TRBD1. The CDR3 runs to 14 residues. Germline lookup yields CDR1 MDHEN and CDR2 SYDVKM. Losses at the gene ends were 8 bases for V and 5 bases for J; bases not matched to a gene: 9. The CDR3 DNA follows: TGTGCCAGCGGACACGGGACAGGGTTGTATGGCTACACCTTC. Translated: CASGHGTGLYGYTF.

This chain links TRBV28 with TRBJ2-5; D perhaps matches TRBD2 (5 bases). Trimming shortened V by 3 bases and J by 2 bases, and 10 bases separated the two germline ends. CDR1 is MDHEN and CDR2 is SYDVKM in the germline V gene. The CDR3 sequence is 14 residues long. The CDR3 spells CASSFVGLQETQYF. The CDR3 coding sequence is TGTGCCAGCAGTTTCGTTGGACTGCAAGAGACCCAGTACTTC.

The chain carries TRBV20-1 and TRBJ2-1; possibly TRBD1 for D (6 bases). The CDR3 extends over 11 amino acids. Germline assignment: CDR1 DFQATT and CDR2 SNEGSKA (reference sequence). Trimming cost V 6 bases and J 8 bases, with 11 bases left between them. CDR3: CSAPKGDEQFF. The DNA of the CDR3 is TGCAGTGCCCCAAAGGGGGATGAGCAGTTCTTC.

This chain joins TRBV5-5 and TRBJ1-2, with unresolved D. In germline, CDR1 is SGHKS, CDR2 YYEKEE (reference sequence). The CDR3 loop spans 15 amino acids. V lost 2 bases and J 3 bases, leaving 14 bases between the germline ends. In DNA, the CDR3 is TGTGCCAGCAGCTTAACAGACCGGCAGGACTATGGCTACACCTTC. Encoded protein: CASSLTDRQDYGYTF.

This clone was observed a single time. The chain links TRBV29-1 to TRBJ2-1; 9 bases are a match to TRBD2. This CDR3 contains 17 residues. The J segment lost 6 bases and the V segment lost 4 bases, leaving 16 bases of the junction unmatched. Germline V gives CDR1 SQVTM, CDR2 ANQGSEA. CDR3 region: CSVAPNSGGLRTNEQFF. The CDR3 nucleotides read TGCAGCGTTGCCCCTAATAGCGGGGGCCTAAGGACCAATGAGCAGTTCTTC.

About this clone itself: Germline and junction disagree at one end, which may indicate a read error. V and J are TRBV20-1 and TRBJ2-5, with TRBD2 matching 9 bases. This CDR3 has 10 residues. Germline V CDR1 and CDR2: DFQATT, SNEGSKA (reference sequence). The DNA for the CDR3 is TGTAGGACTAGCGAAGGGACCCAGTACTTC. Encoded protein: CRTSEGTQYF.

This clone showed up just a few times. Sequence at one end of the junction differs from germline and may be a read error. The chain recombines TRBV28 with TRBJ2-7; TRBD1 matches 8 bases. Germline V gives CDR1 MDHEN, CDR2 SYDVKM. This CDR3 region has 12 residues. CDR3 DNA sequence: TGTGCCAGCAGTACGCCCGTGGGGACAGGAGACTTC. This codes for CASSTPVGTGDF.

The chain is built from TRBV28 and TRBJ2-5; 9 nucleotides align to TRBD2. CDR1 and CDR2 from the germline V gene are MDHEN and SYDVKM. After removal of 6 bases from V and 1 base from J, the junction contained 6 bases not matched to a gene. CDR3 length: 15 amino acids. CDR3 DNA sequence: TGTGCCAGCAGGACGCTAGCGGGGATCCAAGAGACCCAGTACTTC. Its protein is CASRTLAGIQETQYF.

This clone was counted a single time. In nucleotides, the CDR3 is TGCGCCAGCAGCCCCCGACGGGGAACGAAAGAAAAACTGTTTTTT. Its protein product is CASSPRRGTKEKLFF. J is TRBJ1-4 and V is TRBV4-3, with unresolved D. The length of the CDR3 is 15 residues. From germline, CDR1 is LGHNA and CDR2 YSLEER. Between the trimmed V and J ends, which lost 4 bases and 8 bases, there was a span of 17 bases.